Listed below are T cell receptor beta chains from one sample, sequenced in a study of beta chain features in type 1 diabetes. Profiled with immunoSEQ multiplex PCR; TCRdb holds only in-frame clones, not every one. The sample holds 120,000 to 150,000 clones, about 7.1% seen once. Sequencing input: central memory CD4+ T cells from blood. All receptors derive from a woman aged 30 to 39 in good health. Both conserved end residues are part of each CDR3. A D gene is named only where the DNA matches it firmly. Only some rows state a clone size, as once, few, many or a class for expanded clones.

v_call	j_call	d_call	clone_size	cdr3_aa	cdr3_nt
TRBV21-1	TRBJ1-5	NA	many	CASSNVSREGQPQHF	TGTGCCAGCAGCAATGTCAGCAGGGAGGGTCAGCCCCAGCATTTT
TRBV30	TRBJ1-2	NA	few	CAWNGGGFYGYTF	TGTGCCTGGAATGGGGGAGGGTTCTATGGCTACACCTTC
TRBV27	TRBJ1-1	NA	few	CASSKQGRGYTEAFF	TGTGCCAGCAGTAAGCAAGGTAGAGGATACACTGAAGCTTTCTTT
TRBV7-3	TRBJ2-7	TRBD2	NA	CASSPSGGGGYEQYF	TGTGCCAGCAGCCCGTCGGGGGGAGGAGGCTACGAGCAGTACTTC
TRBV5-4	TRBJ2-2	NA	NA	CASRPGNTGELFF	TGTGCCAGCAGACCGGGGAACACCGGGGAGCTGTTTTTT
TRBV7-2	TRBJ2-1	NA	NA	CASSSRYVGANNEQFF	TGTGCCAGCAGCTCCCGATATGTGGGGGCGAACAATGAGCAGTTCTTC
TRBV7-9	TRBJ1-2	TRBD1	many	CASSTSARDRGNGYTF	TGTGCCAGCAGCACCTCCGCCCGGGACAGAGGCAACGGCTACACCTTC
TRBV9	TRBJ2-3	NA	NA	CASSVGLAAHDTQYF	TGTGCCAGCAGCGTAGGGTTAGCGGCCCACGATACGCAGTATTTT
TRBV4-3	TRBJ1-2	NA	NA	CASSQEGPAGIYGYTF	TGCGCCAGCAGCCAAGAGGGTCCTGCAGGCATCTATGGCTACACCTTC
TRBV7-8	TRBJ2-6	TRBD1	few	CASSDQGAGANVLTF	TGTGCCAGCAGCGACCAGGGGGCTGGGGCCAACGTCCTGACTTTC
TRBV30	TRBJ2-4	NA	many	CAWGGKSKNIQYF	TGTGCCTGGGGAGGGAAATCCAAAAACATTCAGTACTTC
TRBV30	TRBJ2-1	TRBD2	few	CAWGYLGTSSRGQFF	TGTGCCTGGGGGTACCTGGGGACTAGCTCTAGAGGGCAGTTCTTC
TRBV7-2	TRBJ1-2	NA	many	CASSADTYGYTF	TGTGCCAGCAGCGCCGACACCTATGGCTACACCTTC
TRBV19	TRBJ1-2	TRBD1	NA	CASRPGQGNGYTF	TGTGCCAGTAGGCCGGGACAGGGGAATGGCTACACCTTC
TRBV9	TRBJ2-3	NA	NA	CASSVGKGGSIADTQYF	TGTGCCAGCAGCGTAGGAAAAGGAGGGAGTATCGCAGATACGCAGTATTTT
TRBV9	TRBJ2-2	TRBD2	few	CASTDTRGLAATGELFF	TGTGCCAGCACCGACACCCGGGGACTAGCGGCCACCGGGGAGCTGTTTTTT
TRBV18	TRBJ2-7	NA	many	CASSPRGLSEQYF	TGTGCCAGCTCACCACGGGGGCTGTCCGAGCAGTACTTC
TRBV7-9	TRBJ2-2	TRBD2	few	CASSQGLAGVNTGELFF	TGTGCCAGCAGCCAGGGACTAGCGGGAGTGAACACCGGGGAGCTGTTTTTT
TRBV2	TRBJ2-7	TRBD2	few	CASSEHASGSLYEQYF	TGTGCCAGCAGTGAACACGCTAGCGGGAGTCTGTACGAGCAGTACTTC
TRBV28	TRBJ2-5	TRBD2	few	CASSSRTSGARETQYF	TGTGCCAGCAGTTCCAGGACTAGCGGGGCGCGGGAGACCCAGTACTTC
TRBV7-2	TRBJ2-7	TRBD1	NA	CASSHAPGTGTYEQYF	TGTGCCAGCAGCCATGCCCCCGGGACAGGGACCTACGAGCAGTACTTC
TRBV28	TRBJ2-4	NA	NA	CASSFPGLLAKNIQYF	TGTGCCAGCAGTTTTCCGGGACTTTTAGCCAAAAACATTCAGTACTTC
TRBV30	TRBJ2-3	NA	few	CARGTKTTDTQYF	TGTGCCCGGGGGACCAAGACAACAGATACGCAGTATTTT
TRBV7-2	TRBJ1-1	NA	few	CASSPRPASGTEAFF	TGTGCCAGCAGCCCTCGTCCTGCGTCGGGGACTGAAGCTTTCTTT
TRBV5-1	TRBJ2-1	TRBD2	few	CASSPKGLAGADEQFF	TGCGCCAGCAGCCCTAAGGGACTAGCGGGAGCCGACGAGCAGTTCTTC
TRBV4-2	TRBJ1-2	TRBD1	NA	CASSQGTGTELYGYTF	TGTGCCAGCAGCCAGGGTACAGGGACAGAATTATATGGCTACACCTTC
TRBV7-2	TRBJ2-5	TRBD2	NA	CASSLTAGVETQYF	TGTGCCAGCAGCTTAACCGCGGGAGTCGAGACCCAGTACTTC
TRBV5-1	TRBJ2-7	TRBD1	many	CASRVDRDREQYF	TGCGCCAGCAGAGTTGACAGGGACCGCGAGCAGTACTTC
TRBV21-1	TRBJ2-3	NA	many	CASSKEEAFEDTQYF	TGTGCCAGCAGCAAAGAAGAGGCCTTCGAAGATACGCAGTATTTT
TRBV30	TRBJ2-7	NA	NA	CAWSHKGGDRYF	TGTGCCTGGAGCCACAAGGGGGGGGACCGGTACTTC
TRBV28	TRBJ2-5	NA	few	CASRSSGRVVQETQYF	TGTGCCAGCAGATCTTCTGGGCGTGTAGTCCAAGAGACCCAGTACTTC
TRBV19	TRBJ1-1	TRBD1	NA	CASSTGQLNAFF	TGTGCCAGTAGTACGGGACAGCTGAACGCTTTCTTT
TRBV5-6	TRBJ2-3	NA	NA	CASSLFSVSTDTQYF	TGTGCCAGCAGCTTGTTCAGCGTAAGCACAGATACGCAGTATTTT
TRBV7-2	TRBJ1-2	NA	few	CASSQTGYGYTF	TGTGCCAGCAGCCAGACAGGTTATGGCTACACCTTC
TRBV28	TRBJ2-3	TRBD2	many	CASSRGGRTDTQYF	TGTGCCAGCAGTCGGGGCGGGAGGACAGATACGCAGTATTTT
TRBV2	TRBJ2-1	TRBD2	NA	CASRMGLAGGPHNEQFF	TGTGCCAGCAGGATGGGACTAGCGGGAGGGCCTCACAATGAGCAGTTCTTC
TRBV9	TRBJ1-4	NA	many	CASSGETGITNEKLFF	TGTGCCAGCAGCGGGGAAACAGGGATAACTAATGAAAAACTGTTTTTT
TRBV18	TRBJ2-1	NA	few	CASSPLAEGTYNEQFF	TGTGCCAGCTCACCACTAGCGGAAGGAACCTACAATGAGCAGTTCTTC
TRBV9	TRBJ2-7	NA	NA	CASSVGPSDSYEQYF	TGTGCCAGCAGCGTGGGACCTAGCGACTCCTACGAGCAGTACTTC
TRBV11-2	TRBJ2-5	TRBD1	NA	CASSLVTGKTQYF	TGTGCCAGCAGCTTAGTGACAGGGAAGACCCAGTACTTC
TRBV5-1	TRBJ2-7	TRBD1	NA	CASSLTGGSANEQYF	TGCGCCAGCAGCTTGACAGGGGGGTCAGCTAACGAGCAGTACTTC
TRBV4-2	TRBJ2-5	NA	NA	CASSQDRGFQETQYF	TGTGCCAGCAGCCAAGATCGGGGGTTTCAAGAGACCCAGTACTTC
TRBV6-5	TRBJ2-5	NA	NA	CASSWDTQETQYF	TGTGCCAGCAGTTGGGACACCCAAGAGACCCAGTACTTC
TRBV5-5	TRBJ1-4	NA	NA	CASSPPGVRLFF	TGTGCCAGCAGCCCCCCCGGGGTCAGACTGTTTTTT
TRBV6-6	TRBJ2-7	TRBD2	few	CASRLAGRQYF	TGTGCCAGCAGACTAGCGGGCAGACAGTACTTC
TRBV5-4	TRBJ2-1	NA	NA	CASSYFRSEQFF	TGTGCCAGCAGCTATTTCCGGAGTGAGCAGTTCTTC
TRBV18	TRBJ2-3	TRBD1	few	CASSQTGGRTDTQYF	TGTGCCAGCTCTCAAACAGGGGGCCGGACAGATACGCAGTATTTT
TRBV18	TRBJ2-5	NA	NA	CASSRGGQETQYF	TGTGCCAGCTCACGTGGAGGGCAAGAGACCCAGTACTTC
TRBV28	TRBJ1-3	NA	few	CASRSQGSGNTIYF	TGTGCCAGCAGATCTCAGGGCTCTGGAAACACCATATATTTT
TRBV9	TRBJ2-7	TRBD2	few	CASSLGLAAYEQYF	TGTGCCAGCAGCCTAGGACTAGCGGCCTACGAGCAGTACTTC
TRBV5-1	TRBJ1-1	TRBD1	many	CASSLVTGTGNTEAFF	TGCGCCAGCAGCTTGGTTACCGGGACAGGGAACACTGAAGCTTTCTTT
TRBV6-6	TRBJ1-4	TRBD1	many	CASSRTGGDEKLFF	TGTGCCAGCAGCCGGACAGGGGGAGACGAAAAACTGTTTTTT
TRBV4-2	TRBJ2-2	NA	NA	CASSQEIWSGSGELFF	TGTGCCAGCAGCCAAGAAATCTGGTCAGGGTCCGGGGAGCTGTTTTTT